A selection of T cell receptor beta chains follows, all from one sample in a study of Ad26.COV2.S vaccination and SARS-CoV-2 variants. TCRdb's copy holds only in-frame clones and misses some; the assay was immunoSEQ multiplex PCR. Of about 680,000 clones listed, more than 70% are singletons. This sample comprised peripheral blood, obtained in a trial of Ad26.COV2.S vaccine versus placebo. The source of these receptors is a person between 18 and 60 years old who received the Ad26.COV2.S COVID-19 vaccine or a placebo. CDR3s include the opening cysteine and the closing phenylalanine or tryptophan. D genes are given only for firm matches. The listing skips clone size in some rows; elsewhere it reads once, few, many or a size class.

NA TRBJ1-2 NA TRBV5-6 TGTGCCAGCAGCTTGGCCGGCAGGGCGGACTATGGCTACACCTTC CASSLAGRADYGYTF
NA TRBJ2-7 NA TRBV5-1 TGCGCCAGCAGCTCTAGTGGGCTCTACGAGCAGTACTTC CASSSSGLYEQYF
NA TRBJ1-3 NA TRBV5-1 TGCGCCAGCAGCTTGGGCCCATACGGGAGCTCTGGAAACACCATATATTTT CASSLGPYGSSGNTIYF
NA TRBJ1-2 NA TRBV30 TGTGCCTGGAGTGTTCGAGAAGGGCTGTATGGCTACACCTTC CAWSVREGLYGYTF
NA TRBJ2-7 TRBD1 TRBV29-1 TGCAGCGTCCTAAGGGGGGGACAGGGCGCCTACGAGCAGTACTTC CSVLRGGQGAYEQYF
NA TRBJ1-5 NA TRBV19 TGTGCCAGTAGCCCTGGACAGCCGCAAAGGTCCAATCAGCCCCAGCATTTT CASSPGQPQRSNQPQHF
few TRBJ2-1 TRBD2 TRBV6-4 TGTGCCAGCAGCCGAGTAGCGGGAGTAAAGTACAATGAGCAGTTCTTC CASSRVAGVKYNEQFF
NA TRBJ2-3 NA TRBV15 TGTGCCACCAGCAGAGGGTTTACAAATACGCAGTATTTT CATSRGFTNTQYF
NA TRBJ2-7 NA TRBV6-5 TGTGCCAGCAGTTACGGTTGGTCTCCTGAAAGGTACGAGCAGTACTTC CASSYGWSPERYEQYF
few TRBJ2-5 TRBD2 TRBV3-1/TRBV3-2 TGTGCCAGCAGCCAGACTAGCGGGAGAGGGGAAGAGACCCAGTACTTC CASSQTSGRGEETQYF
NA TRBJ1-2 NA TRBV5-4 TGTGCCAGCAGATTCCCGGGACTGGAGGATGGCTACACCTTC CASRFPGLEDGYTF
NA TRBJ2-7 NA TRBV29-1 TGCAGCGTTGAAGAAACGCGGATGTCCTACGAGCAGTACTTC CSVEETRMSYEQYF
NA TRBJ1-2 NA TRBV5-4 TGTGCCAGCAGCTTGGGTCTGGGCTTGGAGGGCTACACCTTC CASSLGLGLEGYTF
NA TRBJ2-5 NA TRBV18 TGTGCCAGCTCACTAGGGCAGCACGAGACCCAGTACTTC CASSLGQHETQYF
NA TRBJ2-7 TRBD2 TRBV6-1 TGTGCCAGCAGTGTAGCGGGGAATTACGAGCAGTACTTC CASSVAGNYEQYF
NA TRBJ2-7 TRBD1 TRBV27 TGTGCCAGCAGCCACGCCCAGACAGGGGGCGCGGGGGAGCAGTACTTC CASSHAQTGGAGEQYF
NA TRBJ2-3 NA TRBV6-2/TRBV6-3 TGTGCCAGCAGTTCTTGGGATACGCAGTATTTT CASSSWDTQYF
NA TRBJ2-7 NA TRBV7-9 TGTGCCAGCAGCCTTACCCGCTACGAGCAGTACTTC CASSLTRYEQYF
NA TRBJ1-6 NA TRBV4-3 TGCGCCAGCAGCCAAGCGACGTTATGGTCCAATAATTCACCCCTCCACTTT CASSQATLWSNNSPLHF
NA TRBJ1-2 TRBD1 TRBV5-1 TGCGCCAGCAGCTCCATTCCGGGACAGGGAATGGATGGCTACACCTTC CASSSIPGQGMDGYTF
NA TRBJ1-2 NA TRBV6-5 TGTGCCAGCAGTTACGGGGGCACGGGGGGCTACACCTTC CASSYGGTGGYTF
NA TRBJ1-4 NA TRBV6-5 TGTGCCAGCAGTTTACGGGGACCTAATGAAAAACTGTTTTTT CASSLRGPNEKLFF
NA TRBJ2-7 NA TRBV4-1 TGCGCCAGCAGCCCGGCAGGGGATTACGAGCAGTACTTC CASSPAGDYEQYF
NA TRBJ2-5 NA TRBV6-5 TGTGCCAGCATCCGGGGCCCTGGAGGGGAGACCCAGTACTTC CASIRGPGGETQYF
once TRBJ1-2 NA TRBV18 TGTGCCAGCTCACCAAGGGAGGGCTATGGCTACACCTTC CASSPREGYGYTF
NA TRBJ1-2 NA TRBV6-1 TGTGCCAGCAGTGATGAGGGCCCTGGGGGATATGGCTACACCTTC CASSDEGPGGYGYTF
NA TRBJ2-1 TRBD1 TRBV24-1 TGTGCCACCAGTGATTCCGGGACAGGGGGCGATGAGCAGTTCTTC CATSDSGTGGDEQFF
NA TRBJ1-2 NA TRBV15 TGTGCCACCAGCAGATGGACTGACTGGCCTAACTATGGCTACACCTTC CATSRWTDWPNYGYTF
NA TRBJ2-2 NA TRBV7-8 TGTGCCAGCAGCTTAGTATGGCGAACCGCGAACACCGGGGAGCTGTTTTTT CASSLVWRTANTGELFF
NA TRBJ1-1 TRBD1 TRBV24-1 TGTGCCACCAGTGATAAGGGGGCTGGCACTGAAGCTTTCTTT CATSDKGAGTEAFF
NA TRBJ2-1 NA TRBV2 TGTGCCAGCAGGCCCCAGAGGGACGACAATGAGCAGTTCTTC CASRPQRDDNEQFF
NA TRBJ1-1 NA TRBV7-9 TGTGCCAGCAGCTTAGCTATCAACACTGAAGCTTTCTTT CASSLAINTEAFF
once TRBJ1-4 NA TRBV18 TGTGCCAGCTCACCAGGTACTGCAACTAATGAAAAACTGTTTTTT CASSPGTATNEKLFF
NA TRBJ1-2 NA TRBV4-1 TGCGCCAGCAGCCAAGGAGGGGCCAGCTCAGACACCTTC CASSQGGASSDTF
NA TRBJ2-7 TRBD2 TRBV6-5 TGTGCCAGCAGCCCCATAGCGGGAGGAAACTACGAGCAGTACTTC CASSPIAGGNYEQYF
NA TRBJ1-6 NA TRBV21-1 TGTGCCAGCAGCAGGACAGGGACCCTGAAAGATTCACCCCTCCACTTT CASSRTGTLKDSPLHF
NA TRBJ2-1 TRBD2 TRBV6-6 TGTGCCAGCAGGCGGGAGGGTGAGCAGTTCTTC CASRREGEQFF
NA TRBJ1-3 NA TRBV2 TGTGCCAGCAGCCCCCGGGGGGCCTTCACTGGAAACACCATATATTTT CASSPRGAFTGNTIYF
NA TRBJ1-5 NA TRBV30 TGTGCCTGGAGTGTACAAGGGCCCCAGCCCCAGCATTTT CAWSVQGPQPQHF
NA TRBJ1-2 NA TRBV14 TGTGCCAGCAGCCTATGGCCGGCCCTCTATGGCTACACCTTC CASSLWPALYGYTF
few TRBJ1-6 TRBD1 TRBV4-3 TGCGCCAGCAGCGTAGGACAGGGGAATTCACCCCTCCACTTT CASSVGQGNSPLHF
NA TRBJ2-5 NA TRBV11-2 TGTGCCAGCAGCTTACCTCCTGGGCAAACCCAGTACTTC CASSLPPGQTQYF
NA TRBJ1-4 NA TRBV5-6 TGTGCCAGCAGCTCCGAACTCCAGGGGTTTGTTGAAAAACTGTTTTTT CASSSELQGFVEKLFF
NA TRBJ1-2 NA TRBV19 TGTGCCAGTAGTGCCTCTTCGACAAGTAACTATGGCTACACCTTC CASSASSTSNYGYTF
NA TRBJ1-4 TRBD1 TRBV7-2 TGTGCCACTGGACAGGCCGGGAATGAAAAACTGTTTTTT CATGQAGNEKLFF
NA TRBJ2-7 TRBD2 TRBV12-3/TRBV12-4 TGTGCCAGCAGTCCCATGGCCCGACTAGCTCCGTACTTC CASSPMARLAPYF
NA TRBJ2-1 TRBD1 TRBV18 TGTGCCAGCTCACCAGGCCGGGACAGTGCCTACAATGAGCAGTTCTTC CASSPGRDSAYNEQFF
NA TRBJ2-2 NA TRBV3-1/TRBV3-2 TGTGCCAGCAGCCGCTTACAGACGTTGGGGTCCGGGGAGCTGTTTTTT CASSRLQTLGSGELFF
NA TRBJ1-2 NA TRBV6-5 TGTGCCACGCAGGACGTGGATGGCTACACCTTC CATQDVDGYTF
NA TRBJ2-7 NA TRBV7-2 TGTGCCAGCAGTACTCGCCGGGACGGATACGAGCAGTACTTC CASSTRRDGYEQYF